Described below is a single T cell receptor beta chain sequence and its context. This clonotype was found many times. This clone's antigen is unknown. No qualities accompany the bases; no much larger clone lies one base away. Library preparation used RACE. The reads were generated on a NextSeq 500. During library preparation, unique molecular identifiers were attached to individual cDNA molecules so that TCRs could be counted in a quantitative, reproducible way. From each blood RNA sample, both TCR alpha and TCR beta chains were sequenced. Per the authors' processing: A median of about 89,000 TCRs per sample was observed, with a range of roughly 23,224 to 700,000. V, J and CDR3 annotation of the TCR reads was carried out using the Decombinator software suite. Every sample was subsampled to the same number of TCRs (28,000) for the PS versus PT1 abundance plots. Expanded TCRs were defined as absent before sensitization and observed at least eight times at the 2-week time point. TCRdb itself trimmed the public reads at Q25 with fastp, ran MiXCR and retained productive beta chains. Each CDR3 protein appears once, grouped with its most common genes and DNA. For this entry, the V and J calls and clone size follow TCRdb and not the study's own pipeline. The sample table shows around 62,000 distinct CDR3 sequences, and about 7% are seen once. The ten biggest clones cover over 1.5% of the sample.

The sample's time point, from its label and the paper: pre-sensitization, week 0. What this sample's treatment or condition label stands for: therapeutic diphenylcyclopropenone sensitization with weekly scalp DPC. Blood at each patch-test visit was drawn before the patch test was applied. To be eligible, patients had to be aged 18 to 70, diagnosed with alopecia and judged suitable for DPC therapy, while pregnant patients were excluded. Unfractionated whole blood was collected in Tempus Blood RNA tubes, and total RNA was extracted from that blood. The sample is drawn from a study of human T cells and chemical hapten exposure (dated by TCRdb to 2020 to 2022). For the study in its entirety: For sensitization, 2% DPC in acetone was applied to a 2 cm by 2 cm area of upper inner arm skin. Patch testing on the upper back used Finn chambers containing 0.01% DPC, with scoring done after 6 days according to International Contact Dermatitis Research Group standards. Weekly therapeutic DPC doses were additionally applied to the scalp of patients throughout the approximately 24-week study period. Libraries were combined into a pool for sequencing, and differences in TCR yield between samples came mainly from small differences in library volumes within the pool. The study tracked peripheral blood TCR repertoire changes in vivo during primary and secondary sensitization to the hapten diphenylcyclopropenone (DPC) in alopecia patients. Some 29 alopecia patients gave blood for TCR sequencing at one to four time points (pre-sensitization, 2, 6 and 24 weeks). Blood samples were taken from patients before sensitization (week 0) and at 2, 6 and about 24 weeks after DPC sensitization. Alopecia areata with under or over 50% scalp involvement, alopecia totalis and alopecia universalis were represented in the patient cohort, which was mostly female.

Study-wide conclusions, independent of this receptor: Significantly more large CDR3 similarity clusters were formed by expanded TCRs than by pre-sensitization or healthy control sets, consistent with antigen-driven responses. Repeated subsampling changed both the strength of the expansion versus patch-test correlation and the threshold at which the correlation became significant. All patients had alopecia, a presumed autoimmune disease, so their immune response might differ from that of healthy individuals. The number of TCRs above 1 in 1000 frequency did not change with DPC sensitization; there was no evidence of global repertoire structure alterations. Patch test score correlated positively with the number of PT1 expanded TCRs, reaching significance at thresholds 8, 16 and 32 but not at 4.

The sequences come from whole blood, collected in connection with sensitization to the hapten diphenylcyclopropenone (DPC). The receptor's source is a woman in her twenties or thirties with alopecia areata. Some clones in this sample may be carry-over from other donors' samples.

The CDR3 amino acid sequence is: CASSLIAGGPSSYNEQFF. DNA sequence: TGTGCCAGCAGCTTAATAGCGGGGGGGCCCAGCTCCTACAATGAGCAGTTCTTC. Rearrangement joined TRBV7-2 to TRBJ2-1, and TRBD2 matches 11 of the central bases. The germline V gene specifies SGHTA as CDR1 and FQGNSA as CDR2. Germline trimming amounts to 2 bases on V and 0 bases on J, with 6 as the count of junction bases outside the gene matches. The CDR3 measures 18 amino acids from cysteine to phenylalanine. Here the CDR3 DNA is all that survives: 54 bases in frame from base 1.